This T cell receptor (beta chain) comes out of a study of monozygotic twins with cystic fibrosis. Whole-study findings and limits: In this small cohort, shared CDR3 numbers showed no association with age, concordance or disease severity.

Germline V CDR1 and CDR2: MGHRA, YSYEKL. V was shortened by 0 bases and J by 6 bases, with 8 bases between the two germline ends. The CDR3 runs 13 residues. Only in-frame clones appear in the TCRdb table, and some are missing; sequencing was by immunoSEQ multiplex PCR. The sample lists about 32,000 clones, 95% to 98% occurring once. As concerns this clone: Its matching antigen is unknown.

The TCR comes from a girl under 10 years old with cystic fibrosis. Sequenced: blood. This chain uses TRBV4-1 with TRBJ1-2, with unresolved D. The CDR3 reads CASSQEIRDGYTF. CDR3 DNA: TGCGCCAGCAGCCAAGAAATCCGGGATGGCTACACCTTC.